This T cell receptor beta chain was found in a study of CD8 T cells in Susac syndrome. Study information: Patients with Susac syndrome were therapy-naive, taking corticosteroids, with some also receiving intravenous immunoglobulin, or taking intravenous immunoglobulin alone at the time their blood was drawn.

RNA was extracted with the RNeasy kit, and a quantity of roughly 0.45 to 1 ug was reverse transcribed using random hexamers. TCRdb called the immunoSEQ multiplex PCR reads again in MiXCR, with one record for every CDR3 protein. The sample consists of about 240,000 distinct CDR3 sequences, around 96% of them appearing once. Both CD4+ and CD8+ T cells were negatively isolated, and TEMRA cells underwent FACS enrichment. This CDR3 spans 17 amino acids. After removal of 6 bases from V and 4 bases from J, the junction contained 10 bases not matched to a gene. Germline CDR1 and CDR2: SGHTA and FQGNSA. The chain combines TRBV7-2 with TRBJ2-6; 9 bases are a match to TRBD1. The receptor was derived from a human donor with Susac syndrome. The sequencing sample was made of CD4+ T cells from PBMCs. The CDR3 DNA is TGTGCCAGCAGTCAGGGACAGGGATTCTCCGGGGCCAACGTCCTGACTTTC. It specifies CASSQGQGFSGANVLTF.